The source of this T cell receptor beta chain is a study of graft-versus-host responses after intestinal transplantation. The overall study: Multivisceral, liver-intestinal, or isolated intestinal transplants were given to recipients.

Points from the study as a whole: Some GvH clones appeared in ileal mucosa or blood before recipient bone marrow. Graft-donor T cell macrochimerism in patients accompanied high graft-versus-host to host-versus-graft clonal ratios in allografts. Early post-transplant HvG declines tracked with peak circulating GvH clone levels.

Sequenced by immunoSEQ multiplex PCR; TCRdb stores in-frame clones only, minus some. Found here are more than 65,000 clones, around 96% of them singletons; the top ten hold less than 0.65%. In the case of this clone: The target antigen is unknown.

The CDR3 runs to 13 residues. CDR1 and CDR2 (germline): LGHNT, FRNRAP. Trimming took 5 bases from V and 3 from J, leaving 7 bases between them. The sample in question was unstimulated CD8+ T cells sorted from spleen or lymph node cells, obtained before intestinal transplant. The chain has TRBV12-5 and TRBJ1-4, with no clear D. The receptor was isolated from a human donor who received an intestinal transplant. CDR3 in DNA: TGTGCTAGTGGTGACCTAGCTAATGAAAAACTGTTTTTT. Amino acids: CASGDLANEKLFF.